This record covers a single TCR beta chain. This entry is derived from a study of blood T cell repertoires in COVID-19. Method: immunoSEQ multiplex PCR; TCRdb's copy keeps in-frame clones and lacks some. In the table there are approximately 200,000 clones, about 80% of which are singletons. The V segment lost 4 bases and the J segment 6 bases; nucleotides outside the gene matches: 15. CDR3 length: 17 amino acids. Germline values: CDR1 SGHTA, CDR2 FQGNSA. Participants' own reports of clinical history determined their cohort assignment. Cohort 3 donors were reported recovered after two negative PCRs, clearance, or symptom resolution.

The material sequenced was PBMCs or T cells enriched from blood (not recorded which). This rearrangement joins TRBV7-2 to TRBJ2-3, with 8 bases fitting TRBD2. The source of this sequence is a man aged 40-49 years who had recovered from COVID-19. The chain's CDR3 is CASSSPFSTGGPDTQYF. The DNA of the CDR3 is TGTGCCAGCAGCTCACCTTTCTCGACGGGGGGGCCGGATACGCAGTATTTT. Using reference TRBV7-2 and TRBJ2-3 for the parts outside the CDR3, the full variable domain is GAGVSQSPSNKVTEKGKDVELRCDPISGHTALYWYRQSLGQGLEFLIYFQGNSAPDKSGLPSDRFSAERTGGSVSTLTIQRTQQEDSAVYLCASSSPFSTGGPDTQYFGPGTRLTVL.